The 2 T cell receptor beta chains below come from one sample, sequenced in a study of T cells after somatic rescue of genetic block. Method: immunoSEQ multiplex PCR; TCRdb's copy keeps in-frame clones and lacks some. This sample has about 110,000 clones; around nine tenths occur once, and the top ten carry less than 1.5%. The source material was peripheral blood mononuclear cells (PBMCs). All receptors come from a woman aged 18-29 years.

CDR3 in DNA: TGTGCCTGGAGTGGGACAGGGGGCGGACAGCCCCAGCATTTT. Translation gives CAWSGTGGGQPQHF. This rearrangement joins TRBV30 to TRBJ1-5; 11 nucleotides align to TRBD1. V gave up 1 base and J gave up 7 bases; unmatched junction bases: 3. CDR1 is GTSNPN and CDR2 is SVGIG in the germline V gene (reference sequence). The CDR3 is made up of 14 amino acids.

The CDR3 loop reads CASSPRRVGTEAFF. The CDR3 bases are TGTGCCAGCAGCCCGAGGAGGGTTGGAACTGAAGCTTTCTTT. J is TRBJ1-1 and V is TRBV7-6, with unresolved D. The V and J ends lost 5 bases and 5 bases respectively, with 15 bases between them. Germline V gene lookup returns CDR1 SGHVS and CDR2 FNYEAQ. The CDR3 is made up of 14 amino acids.